Listed here are 10 T cell receptor beta chains from one sample, sequenced in a study of T-cell reconstitution after alpha-beta-depleted transplantation in children. For TCRbeta, the library was prepared with unique molecular identifiers. TCRdb used MiXCR to reprocess the PCR reads, holding one entry per CDR3 protein. The sample has hundreds of thousands of distinct CDR3 sequences, less than 9% seen once. The material sequenced was PBMCs, mostly from graft donor cells, taken 180 days after TCRalphabeta/CD19-depleted stem cell transplant. These receptors were taken from a male patient under 18 who had a stem cell transplant for acute lymphoblastic leukemia, so the T cells may come from the graft donor.

The J gene is TRBJ2-3, the V gene TRBV29-1, with 9 bases lining up with TRBD1. The CDR3 has 12 residues. After removal of 4 bases from V and 6 bases from J, the junction contained 2 bases not matched to a gene. From germline, CDR1 is SQVTM and CDR2 ANQGSEA. Here the CDR3 reads CSVVGTGDTQYF. CDR3 nucleotides: TGCAGCGTTGTGGGGACAGGGGATACGCAGTATTTT.

The V call is TRBV2, the J call TRBJ2-7, with unresolved D. There are 12 residues in the CDR3. The V and J ends lost 9 bases and 3 bases respectively, with 12 bases between them. The germline gives CDR1 SNHLY, CDR2 FYNNEI. This CDR3 is CASLGPSYEQYF. The CDR3 nucleotides are TGTGCCAGTCTTGGACCGAGCTACGAGCAGTACTTC. Filled out from reference TRBV2 and TRBJ2-7, the complete variable domain reads EPEVTQTPSHQVTQMGQEVILRCVPISNHLYFYWYRQILGQKVEFLVSFYNNEISEKSEIFDDQFSVERPDGSNFTLKIRSTKLEDSAMYFCASLGPSYEQYFGPGTRLTVT.

This clonotype was seen ten or more times. This chain connects TRBV14 to TRBJ1-5, with 7 bases fitting TRBD1. The CDR3 is 17 amino acids. Looked up from germline, CDR1 is SGHDN and CDR2 is FVKESK. The trim removed 2 bases at V and 2 bases at J, leaving 9 bases unmatched. CDR3 in DNA: TGTGCCAGCAGCCAAACACAGGGGATAGCAGGCAATCAGCCCCAGCATTTT. Translated: CASSQTQGIAGNQPQHF.

This clonotype has ten or more counts. The V and J genes are TRBV28 and TRBJ1-2; no clear D gene. Germline CDR1 is MDHEN and CDR2 is SYDVKM. The V and J ends lost 5 bases and 4 bases respectively, with 8 bases between them. This CDR3 is 12 amino acids long. CDR3 residues: CASSPSSYGYTF. Here the CDR3 DNA reads TGTGCCAGCAGTCCCAGCAGCTATGGCTACACCTTC.

This clonotype was observed many times. The chain has TRBV19 and TRBJ2-1, with 7 bases that match TRBD1. The CDR3 runs to 13 residues. V lost 9 bases and J lost 7; bases outside the gene matches: 9. Germline V lookup: CDR1 LNHDA, CDR2 SQIVND (reference sequence). The CDR3 DNA reads TGTGCCAGCCGACAGGGTGTGAGGAATGAGCAGTTCTTC. Amino acid sequence: CASRQGVRNEQFF.

Remarks on this clonotype: It may be a read error: a sequence one base away is much more abundant. This rearrangement joins TRBV6-2 or TRBV6-3 to TRBJ2-7; TRBD1 aligns across 8 bases. The CDR3 runs to 15 residues. Germline V gene data show CDR1 as MNHEY and CDR2 as SVGEGT. The CDR3 DNA sequence: TGTGCCAGCAGTTCCGACAGGGGATCTACCTACGCGCAGTACTTC. Translation: CASSSDRGSTYAQYF.

This clonotype was observed at least ten times. V and J are TRBV5-1 and TRBJ2-3, with TRBD2 matching 12 bases. Unmatched junction bases numbered 5, after V lost 3 bases and J lost 6 bases. Germline loops: CDR1 SGHRS, CDR2 YFSETQ. The CDR3 is made up of 15 amino acids. The CDR3, as DNA: TGCGCCAGCAGCTCCCGTACTAGCGGGAGGGATACGCAGTATTTT. Residues: CASSSRTSGRDTQYF.

This clonotype was counted at least ten times. This chain links TRBV7-2 with TRBJ2-1; D could derive from TRBD1 or TRBD2 (7 bases each). Trimming removed 5 bases from V and 2 bases from J, with 16 bases in between. The CDR3 is 16 amino acids. Germline V lookup: CDR1 SGHTA, CDR2 FQGNSA. In nucleotides, the CDR3 is TGTGCCAGCAGCCAGGGGGGGAGGGGGCCCTACAATGAGCAGTTCTTC. It codes for CASSQGGRGPYNEQFF.

Ten or more counts support this clonotype. The chain couples TRBV10-3 to TRBJ2-7; TRBD2 might be the D (6 bases). The ends were cut back, 3 bases at V and 4 bases at J, with 19 bases in the middle. The CDR3 loop spans 16 amino acids. The germline V gene has CDR1 ENHRY and CDR2 SYGVKD. The CDR3: CAISDPPMAGSYEQYF. In DNA form, the CDR3 reads TGTGCCATCAGTGACCCCCCGATGGCCGGGAGTTACGAGCAGTACTTC.

The sample holds many counts of this clonotype. J is TRBJ1-5 and V is TRBV28, with a possible D match to TRBD1 (6 bases). The CDR3 runs 16 residues. The V gene lost 3 bases and the J gene lost 4 bases, with 16 bases spanning the gap. Germline V gene data show CDR1 as MDHEN and CDR2 as SYDVKM. The DNA for the CDR3 is TGTGCCAGCAGTTTCCTAGGGGGGGGCCCTAATCAGCCCCAGCATTTT. This translates into CASSFLGGGPNQPQHF.